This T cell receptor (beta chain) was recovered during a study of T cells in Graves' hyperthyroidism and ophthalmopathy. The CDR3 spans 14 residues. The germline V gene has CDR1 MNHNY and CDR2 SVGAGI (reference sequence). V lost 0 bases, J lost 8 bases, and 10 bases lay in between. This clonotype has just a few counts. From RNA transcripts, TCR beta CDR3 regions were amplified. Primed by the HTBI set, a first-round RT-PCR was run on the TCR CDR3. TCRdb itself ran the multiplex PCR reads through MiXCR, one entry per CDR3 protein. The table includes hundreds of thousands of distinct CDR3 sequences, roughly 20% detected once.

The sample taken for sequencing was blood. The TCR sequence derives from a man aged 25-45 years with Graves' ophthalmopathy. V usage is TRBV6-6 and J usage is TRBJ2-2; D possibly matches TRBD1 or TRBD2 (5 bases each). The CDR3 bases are TGTGCCAGCAGTTACTCGGGGGAAGGGGGGGAGCTGTTTTTT. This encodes CASSYSGEGGELFF.